One sample yielded the 5 T cell receptor beta chains listed below, sequenced in a study of T cells expressing NK-cell markers (dated by TCRdb to 2020 to 2022). The protocol used for the library was 5' RACE. These reads were obtained on an Illumina HiSeq 2000. Each CDR3 protein sequence appears as one entry after TCRdb reprocessed the reads, and no DNA is included. This sample's clone table shows about 260,000 distinct CDR3 sequences. About 4% of the sample belongs to the ten largest clones. Sequencing input: blood T cells: a sorted CD56 or NKG2C T cell subset, CD4+ or CD8+ T cells, or bulk PBMC T cells (not recorded which). Source of these receptors: a woman aged 18 to 75 in good health.

V and J are TRBV6-1 and TRBJ2-2. Germline loops: CDR1 MNHNS, CDR2 SASEGT. CDR3 size: 13 residues. CDR3 in amino acids: CASSALVTGELFF.

The rearrangement links TRBV4-3 to TRBJ2-2. CDR3 length: 16 residues. The germline gives CDR1 LGHNA, CDR2 YSLEER. CDR3 region: CASSQDVRKVAGELFF.

The chain is built from TRBV29-1 and TRBJ2-7; TCRdb's D call of TRBD2 is untestable without DNA. Per germline, CDR1 SQVTM and CDR2 ANQGSEA. The CDR3 runs to 16 residues. Here the CDR3 reads CSVESWTREGSYEQYF.

This rearrangement joins TRBV30 to TRBJ1-5; the D gene TCRdb calls, TRBD1, cannot be checked with no DNA. The CDR3 has 14 residues. Germline V gene lookup returns CDR1 GTSNPN and CDR2 SVGIG (reference sequence). The CDR3 sequence: CAWKGREYPQPQHF.

V and J are TRBV28 and TRBJ2-7; TCRdb names TRBD1, which stays unverified in the absence of DNA. This CDR3 contains 15 residues. Germline CDR1 and CDR2: MDHEN and SYDVKM. CDR3 protein: CASYLRARPSHEQYF.